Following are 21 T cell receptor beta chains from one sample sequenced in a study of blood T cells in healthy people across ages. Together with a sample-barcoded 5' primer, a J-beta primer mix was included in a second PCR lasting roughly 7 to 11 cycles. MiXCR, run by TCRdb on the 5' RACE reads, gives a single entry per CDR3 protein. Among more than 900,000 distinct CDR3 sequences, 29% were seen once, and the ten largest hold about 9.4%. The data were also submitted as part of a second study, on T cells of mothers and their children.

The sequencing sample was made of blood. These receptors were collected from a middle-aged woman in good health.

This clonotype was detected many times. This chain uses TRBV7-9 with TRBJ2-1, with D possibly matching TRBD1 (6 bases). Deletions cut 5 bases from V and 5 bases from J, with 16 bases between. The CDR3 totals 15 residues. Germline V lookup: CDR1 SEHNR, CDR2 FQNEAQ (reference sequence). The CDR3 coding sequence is TGTGCCAGCAGCCCGAGCCTCCGGACAGACAATGAGCAGTTCTTC. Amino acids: CASSPSLRTDNEQFF.

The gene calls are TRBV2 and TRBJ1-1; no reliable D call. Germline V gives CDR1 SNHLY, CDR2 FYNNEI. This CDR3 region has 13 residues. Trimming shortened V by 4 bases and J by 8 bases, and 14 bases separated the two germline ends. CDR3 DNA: TGTGCCAGCAGTGGTGACAATCTCGGGGAAGCTTTCTTT. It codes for CASSGDNLGEAFF.

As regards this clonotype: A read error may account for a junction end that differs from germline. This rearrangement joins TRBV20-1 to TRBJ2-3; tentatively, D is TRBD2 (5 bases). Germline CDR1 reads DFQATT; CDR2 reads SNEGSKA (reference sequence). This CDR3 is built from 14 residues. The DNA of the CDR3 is TGCAGTGCTAATTATCCATCTAGCACAGATACACAGTATTTT. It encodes CSANYPSSTDTQYF.

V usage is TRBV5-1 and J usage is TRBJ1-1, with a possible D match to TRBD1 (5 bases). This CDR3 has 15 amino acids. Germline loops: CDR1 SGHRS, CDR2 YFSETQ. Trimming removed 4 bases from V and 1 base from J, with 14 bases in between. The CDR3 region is CASSRLGVENTEAFF. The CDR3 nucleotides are TGCGCCAGCAGCCGTTTGGGGGTAGAGAACACTGAAGCTTTCTTT.

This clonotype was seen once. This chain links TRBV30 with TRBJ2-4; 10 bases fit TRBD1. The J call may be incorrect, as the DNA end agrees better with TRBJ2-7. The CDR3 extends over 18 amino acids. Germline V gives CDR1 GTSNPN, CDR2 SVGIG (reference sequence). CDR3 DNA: TGTGCCTGGAGAATTAGCGTCTGGGGGACAGGGGCAGGCTACGAGCAGTACTTC. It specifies CAWRISVWGTGAGYEQYF.

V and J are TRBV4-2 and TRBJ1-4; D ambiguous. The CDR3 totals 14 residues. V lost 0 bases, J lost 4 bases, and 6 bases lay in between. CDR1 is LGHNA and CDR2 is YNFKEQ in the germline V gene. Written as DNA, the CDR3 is TGTGCCAGCAGCCAAGAGGACCTTAATGAAAAACTGTTTTTT. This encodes CASSQEDLNEKLFF.

CDR3 in DNA: TGTGCCAGCAGCTTGAACACAGCTAACTATGGCTACACCTTC. This codes for CASSLNTANYGYTF. This rearrangement joins TRBV7-2 to TRBJ1-2; D is uncertain. The CDR3 is made up of 14 amino acids. Germline V gene data show CDR1 as SGHTA and CDR2 as FQGNSA. Trimming stripped 3 bases from V and 0 bases from J, with 8 bases between.

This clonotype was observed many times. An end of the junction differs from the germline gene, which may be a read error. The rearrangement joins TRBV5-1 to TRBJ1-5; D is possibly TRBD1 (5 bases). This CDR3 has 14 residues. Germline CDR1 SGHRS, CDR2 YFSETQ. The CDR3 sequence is CASSLAGGNQPQHF. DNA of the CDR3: TGTGCCAGCAGCTTGGCGGGGGGGAATCAGCCCCAGCATTTT.

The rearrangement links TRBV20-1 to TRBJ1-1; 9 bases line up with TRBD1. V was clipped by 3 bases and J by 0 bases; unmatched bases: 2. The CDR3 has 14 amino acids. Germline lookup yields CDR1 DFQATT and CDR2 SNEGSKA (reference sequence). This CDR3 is CSARGTGMNTEAFF. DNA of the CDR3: TGCAGTGCTAGGGGGACAGGGATGAACACTGAAGCTTTCTTT.

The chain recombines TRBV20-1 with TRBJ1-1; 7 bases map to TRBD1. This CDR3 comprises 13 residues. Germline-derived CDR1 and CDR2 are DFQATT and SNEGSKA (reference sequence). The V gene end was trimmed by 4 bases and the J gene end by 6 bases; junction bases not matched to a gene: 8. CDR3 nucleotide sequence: TGCAGTGCTACCCGGACAGGAGGGGCTGAAGCTTTCTTT. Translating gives CSATRTGGAEAFF.

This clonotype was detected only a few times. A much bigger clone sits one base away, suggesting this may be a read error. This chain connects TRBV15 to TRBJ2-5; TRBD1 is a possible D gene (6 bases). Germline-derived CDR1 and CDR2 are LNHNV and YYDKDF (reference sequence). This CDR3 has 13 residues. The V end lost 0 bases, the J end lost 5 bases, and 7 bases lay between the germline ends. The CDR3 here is CATSREQGETQYF. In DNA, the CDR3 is TGTGCCACCAGCAGAGAGCAGGGGGAGACCCAGTACTTC.

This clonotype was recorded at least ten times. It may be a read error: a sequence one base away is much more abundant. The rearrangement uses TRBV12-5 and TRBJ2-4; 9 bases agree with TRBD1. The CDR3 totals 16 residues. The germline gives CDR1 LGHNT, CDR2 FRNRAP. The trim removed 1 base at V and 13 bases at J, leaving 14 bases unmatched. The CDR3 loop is CASGLAIGTGNNEQYF. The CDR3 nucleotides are TGTGCTAGTGGTTTGGCAATCGGGACAGGGAACAATGAGCAGTACTTC. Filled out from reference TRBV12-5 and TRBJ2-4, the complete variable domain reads DARVTQTPRHKVTEMGQEVTMRCQPILGHNTVFWYRQTMMQGLELLAYFRNRAPLDDSGMPKDRFSAEMPDATLATLKIQPSEPRDSAVYFCASGLAIGTGNNEQYFGAGTRLSVL.

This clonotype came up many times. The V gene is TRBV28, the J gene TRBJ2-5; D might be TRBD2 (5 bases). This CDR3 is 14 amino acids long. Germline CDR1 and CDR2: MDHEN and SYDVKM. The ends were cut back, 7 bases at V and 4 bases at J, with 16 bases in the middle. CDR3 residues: CASIERGRIETQYF. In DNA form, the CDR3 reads TGTGCCAGCATAGAGAGAGGGCGGATAGAGACCCAGTACTTC.

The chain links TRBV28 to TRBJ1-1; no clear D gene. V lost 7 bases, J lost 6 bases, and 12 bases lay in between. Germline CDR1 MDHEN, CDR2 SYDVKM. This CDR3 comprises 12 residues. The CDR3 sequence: CASTAFRAEAFF. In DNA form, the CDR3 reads TGTGCCAGCACCGCGTTTAGGGCTGAAGCTTTCTTT. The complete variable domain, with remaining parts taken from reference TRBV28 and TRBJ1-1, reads DVKVTQSSRYLVKRTGEKVFLECVQDMDHENMFWYRQDPGLGLRLIYFSYDVKMKEKGDIPEGYSVSREKKERFSLILESASTNQTSMYLCASTAFRAEAFFGQGTRLTVV.

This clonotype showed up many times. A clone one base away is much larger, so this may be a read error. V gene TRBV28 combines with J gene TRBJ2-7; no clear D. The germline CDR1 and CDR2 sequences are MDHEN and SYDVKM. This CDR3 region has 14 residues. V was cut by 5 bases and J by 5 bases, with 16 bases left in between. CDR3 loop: CASSRQSSLDEQYF. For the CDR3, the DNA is TGTGCCAGCAGTCGGCAGAGCTCCCTCGACGAGCAGTACTTC.

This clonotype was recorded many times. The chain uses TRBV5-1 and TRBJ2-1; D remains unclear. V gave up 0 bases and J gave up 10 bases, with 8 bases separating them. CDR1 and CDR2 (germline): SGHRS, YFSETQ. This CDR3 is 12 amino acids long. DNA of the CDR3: TGCGCCAGCAGCTTGGCCTTGGCAGAGCAGTTCTTC. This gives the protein CASSLALAEQFF.

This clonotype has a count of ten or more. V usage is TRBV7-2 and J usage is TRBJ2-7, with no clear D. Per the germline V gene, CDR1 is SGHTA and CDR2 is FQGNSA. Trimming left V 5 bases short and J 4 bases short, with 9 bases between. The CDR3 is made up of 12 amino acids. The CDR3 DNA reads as TGTGCCAGCAGCCCTAACCCTTACGAGCAGTACTTC. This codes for CASSPNPYEQYF.

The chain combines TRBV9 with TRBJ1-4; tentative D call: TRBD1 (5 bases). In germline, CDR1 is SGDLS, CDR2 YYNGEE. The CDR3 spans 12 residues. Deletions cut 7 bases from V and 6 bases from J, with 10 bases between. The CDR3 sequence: CASGAGDEKLFF. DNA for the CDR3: TGTGCCAGCGGGGCCGGGGATGAAAAACTGTTTTTT.

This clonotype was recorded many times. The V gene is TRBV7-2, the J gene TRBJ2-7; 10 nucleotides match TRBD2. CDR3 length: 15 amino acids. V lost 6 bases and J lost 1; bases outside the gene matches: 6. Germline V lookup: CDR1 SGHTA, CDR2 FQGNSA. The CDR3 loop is CASRQRAGGSYEQYF. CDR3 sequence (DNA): TGTGCCAGCAGACAGCGAGCGGGGGGGTCCTACGAGCAGTACTTC.

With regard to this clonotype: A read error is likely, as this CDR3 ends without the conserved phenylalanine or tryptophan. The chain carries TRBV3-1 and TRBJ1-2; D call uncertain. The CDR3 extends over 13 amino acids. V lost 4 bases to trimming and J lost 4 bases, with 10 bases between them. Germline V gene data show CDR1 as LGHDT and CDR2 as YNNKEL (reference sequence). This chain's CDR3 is CASSLTESYGYTL. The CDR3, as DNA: TGTGCCAGCAGCCTCACAGAGTCCTATGGCTACACCCTC.

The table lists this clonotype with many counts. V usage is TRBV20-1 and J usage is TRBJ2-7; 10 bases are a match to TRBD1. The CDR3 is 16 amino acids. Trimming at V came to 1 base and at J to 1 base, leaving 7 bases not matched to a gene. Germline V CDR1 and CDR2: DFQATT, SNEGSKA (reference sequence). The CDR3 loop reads CSARGRDRGPSYEQYF. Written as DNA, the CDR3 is TGCAGTGCTAGAGGCCGGGACAGGGGACCTTCCTACGAGCAGTACTTC.